The clone carrying this T cell receptor beta chain was seen a few times. Its antigen is not known. The TCR beta library used iRepertoire HTBI primers with Arm-PCR amplification of CDR3. From the multiplex PCR reads, TCRdb called clonotypes with MiXCR, one entry per CDR3 protein. The table has hundreds of thousands of distinct CDR3 sequences, approximately 13% seen once; the top ten hold roughly a tenth. Time point specified: newly diagnosed GD, antithyroid drugs for less than 3 months. Following extraction of RNA from PBMCs, that RNA was used to make the TCR library. The data are from a study of regulatory T cells in long-lasting Graves disease. Study summary: The antithyroid drugs taken by newly diagnosed Graves' patients had been used for under 3 months. Findings and limits, study-wide: Persistent Graves' patients possessed reduced TCR diversity relative to recently diagnosed ones. Patients with persistent disease shared 2,500 or so public clonotypes, outpacing the roughly 1,000 shared by new patients.

V dropped 0 bases and J dropped 5 bases, with 13 bases sitting between them. The length of the CDR3 is 15 residues. The germline gives CDR1 ENHRY, CDR2 SYGVKD. The same specimen was also included in a second study, on T cells in Graves' hyperthyroidism and ophthalmopathy. That study adds: Ophthalmopathy and stable hyperthyroidism were separated by a 13 V-J model.

The sequence was collected from a man aged 25 to 40 with Graves disease. The sample consisted of peripheral blood mononuclear cells (PBMCs), taken at new diagnosis, from a patient treated with antithyroid drugs. V and J are TRBV10-3 and TRBJ2-5, with a weak D call TRBD1 (6 bases). The DNA for the CDR3 is TGTGCCATCAGTGAGTCGGACAGCTCTAGGGAGACCCAGTACTTC. This sequence encodes CAISESDSSRETQYF.